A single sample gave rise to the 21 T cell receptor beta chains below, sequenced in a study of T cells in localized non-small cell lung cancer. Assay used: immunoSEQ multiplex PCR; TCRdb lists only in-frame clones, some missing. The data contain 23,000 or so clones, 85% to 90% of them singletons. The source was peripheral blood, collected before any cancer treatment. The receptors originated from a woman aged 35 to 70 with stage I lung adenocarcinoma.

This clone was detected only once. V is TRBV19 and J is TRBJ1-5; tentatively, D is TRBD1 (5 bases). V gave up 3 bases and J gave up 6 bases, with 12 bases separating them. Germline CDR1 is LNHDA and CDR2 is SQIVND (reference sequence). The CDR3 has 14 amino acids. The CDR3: CASSIGARAQPQHF. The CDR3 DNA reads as TGTGCCAGTAGTATCGGGGCCAGGGCTCAGCCCCAGCATTTT.

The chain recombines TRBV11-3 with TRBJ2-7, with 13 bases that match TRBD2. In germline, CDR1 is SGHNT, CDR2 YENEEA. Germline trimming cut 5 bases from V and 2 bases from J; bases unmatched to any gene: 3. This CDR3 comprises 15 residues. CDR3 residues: CASSPGLAGTYEQYF. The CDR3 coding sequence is TGTGCCAGCAGCCCGGGACTAGCGGGGACCTACGAGCAGTACTTC.

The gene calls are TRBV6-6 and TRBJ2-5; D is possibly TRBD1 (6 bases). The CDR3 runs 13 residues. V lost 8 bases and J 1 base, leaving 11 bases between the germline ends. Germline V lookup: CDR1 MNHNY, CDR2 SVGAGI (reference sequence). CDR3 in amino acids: CASHGQPQETQYF. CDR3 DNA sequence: TGTGCCAGCCACGGACAGCCCCAAGAGACCCAGTACTTC.

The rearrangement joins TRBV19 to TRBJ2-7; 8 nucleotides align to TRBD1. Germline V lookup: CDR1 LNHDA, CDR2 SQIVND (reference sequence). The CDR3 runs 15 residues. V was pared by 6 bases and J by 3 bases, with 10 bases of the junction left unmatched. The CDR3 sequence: CASSPWDRLDYEQYF. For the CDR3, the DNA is TGTGCCAGTAGCCCATGGGACAGGCTGGACTACGAGCAGTACTTC.

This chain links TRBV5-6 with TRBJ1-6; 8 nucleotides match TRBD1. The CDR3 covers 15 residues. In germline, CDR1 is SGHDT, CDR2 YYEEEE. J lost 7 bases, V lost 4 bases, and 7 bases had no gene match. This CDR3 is CASSQGAGLNSPLHF. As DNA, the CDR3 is TGTGCCAGCAGCCAGGGGGCAGGGCTCAATTCACCCCTCCACTTT.

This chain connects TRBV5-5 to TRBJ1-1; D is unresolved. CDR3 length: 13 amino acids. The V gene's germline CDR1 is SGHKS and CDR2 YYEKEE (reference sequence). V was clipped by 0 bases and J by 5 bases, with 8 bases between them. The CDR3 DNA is TGTGCCAGCAGCTTGGTAGGGAGTACTGAAGCTTTCTTT. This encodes CASSLVGSTEAFF.

CDR3 in DNA: TGTGCCGGAAGCAGTTCCCCACGGGACAGGGTTCGCTATGGCTACACCTTC. It is translated as CAGSSSPRDRVRYGYTF. V usage is TRBV5-4 and J usage is TRBJ1-2; 9 positions match TRBD1. This CDR3 region has 17 residues. Germline loops: CDR1 SGHNT, CDR2 YYREEE (reference sequence). V dropped 10 bases and J dropped 4; count of bases not matched to a gene: 20. The whole variable domain, remainder taken from reference TRBV5-4 and TRBJ1-2, is ETGVTQSPTHLIKTRGQQVTLRCSSQSGHNTVSWYQQALGQGPQFIFQYYREEENGRGNFPPRFSGLQFPNYSSELNVNALELDDSALYLCAGSSSPRDRVRYGYTFGSGTRLTVV.

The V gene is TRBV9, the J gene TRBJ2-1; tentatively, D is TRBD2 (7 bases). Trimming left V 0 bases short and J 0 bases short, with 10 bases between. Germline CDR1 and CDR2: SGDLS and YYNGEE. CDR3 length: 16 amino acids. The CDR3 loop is CASSVGRGGSYNEQFF. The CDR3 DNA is TGTGCCAGCAGCGTAGGTAGGGGGGGCTCCTACAATGAGCAGTTCTTC.

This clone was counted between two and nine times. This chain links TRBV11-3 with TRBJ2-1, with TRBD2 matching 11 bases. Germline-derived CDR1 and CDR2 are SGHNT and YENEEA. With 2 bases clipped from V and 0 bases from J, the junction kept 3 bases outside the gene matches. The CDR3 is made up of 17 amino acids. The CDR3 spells CASSLLAGGHSYNEQFF. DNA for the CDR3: TGTGCCAGCAGCTTACTAGCGGGGGGTCACTCCTACAATGAGCAGTTCTTC. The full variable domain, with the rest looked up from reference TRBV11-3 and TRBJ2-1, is EAGVVQSPRYKIIEKKQPVAFWCNPISGHNTLYWYLQNLGQGPELLIRYENEEAVDDSQLPKDRFSAERLKGVDSTLKIQPAELGDSAVYLCASSLLAGGHSYNEQFFGPGTRLTVL.

The CDR3 nucleotides are TGCGCCAGCAGCCAAGATGGGAGGGGGACAGATACGCAGTATTTT. This translates into CASSQDGRGTDTQYF. The chain is built from TRBV4-3 and TRBJ2-3; D might be TRBD2 (7 bases). Per germline, CDR1 LGHNA and CDR2 YSLEER. V was pared by 0 bases and J by 3 bases, with 10 bases between. CDR3 length: 15 amino acids.

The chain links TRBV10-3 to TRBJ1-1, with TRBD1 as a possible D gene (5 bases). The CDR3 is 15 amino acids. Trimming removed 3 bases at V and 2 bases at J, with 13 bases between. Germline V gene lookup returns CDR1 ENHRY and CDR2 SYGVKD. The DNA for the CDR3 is TGTGCCATCAGTGACCAGGGCAAGAATAACACTGAAGCTTTCTTT. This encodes CAISDQGKNNTEAFF.

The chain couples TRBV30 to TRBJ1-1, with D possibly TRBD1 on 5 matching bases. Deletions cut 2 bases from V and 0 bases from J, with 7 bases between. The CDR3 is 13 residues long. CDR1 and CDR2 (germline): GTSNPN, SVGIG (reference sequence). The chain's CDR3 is CAWSPGMNTEAFF. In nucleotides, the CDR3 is TGTGCCTGGAGTCCAGGGATGAACACTGAAGCTTTCTTT.

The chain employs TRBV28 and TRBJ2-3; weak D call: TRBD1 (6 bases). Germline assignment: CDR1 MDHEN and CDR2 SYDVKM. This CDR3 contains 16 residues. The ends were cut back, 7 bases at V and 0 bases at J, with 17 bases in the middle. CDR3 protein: CASKDRRLISTDTQYF. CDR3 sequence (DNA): TGTGCCAGCAAGGACAGACGCTTAATAAGCACAGATACGCAGTATTTT.

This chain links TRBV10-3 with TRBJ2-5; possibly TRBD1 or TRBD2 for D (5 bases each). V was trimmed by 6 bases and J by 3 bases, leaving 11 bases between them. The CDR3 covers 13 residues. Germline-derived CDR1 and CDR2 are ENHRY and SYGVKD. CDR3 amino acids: CAIRRGDEETQYF. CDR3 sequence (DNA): TGTGCCATCAGGAGAGGGGACGAAGAGACCCAGTACTTC.

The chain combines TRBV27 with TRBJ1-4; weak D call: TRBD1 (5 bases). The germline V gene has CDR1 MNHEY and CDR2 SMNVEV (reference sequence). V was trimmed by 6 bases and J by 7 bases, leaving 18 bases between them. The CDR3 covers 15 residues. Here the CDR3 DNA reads TGTGCCAGCAGACCGATTGGGGCGCTTGTTGAAAAACTGTTTTTT. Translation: CASRPIGALVEKLFF.

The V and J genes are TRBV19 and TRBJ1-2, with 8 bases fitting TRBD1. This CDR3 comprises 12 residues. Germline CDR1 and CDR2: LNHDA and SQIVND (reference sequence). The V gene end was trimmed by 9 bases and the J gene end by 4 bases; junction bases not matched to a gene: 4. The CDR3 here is CASDDRGYGYTF. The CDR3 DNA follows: TGTGCCAGCGACGACAGGGGCTATGGCTACACCTTC.

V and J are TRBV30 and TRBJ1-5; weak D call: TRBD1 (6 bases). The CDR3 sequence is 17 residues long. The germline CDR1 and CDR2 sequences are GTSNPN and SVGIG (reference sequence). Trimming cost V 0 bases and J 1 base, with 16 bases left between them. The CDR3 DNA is TGTGCCTGGAGTGTACATTGGGGGGCTGGAAGCAATCAGCCCCAGCATTTT. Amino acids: CAWSVHWGAGSNQPQHF.

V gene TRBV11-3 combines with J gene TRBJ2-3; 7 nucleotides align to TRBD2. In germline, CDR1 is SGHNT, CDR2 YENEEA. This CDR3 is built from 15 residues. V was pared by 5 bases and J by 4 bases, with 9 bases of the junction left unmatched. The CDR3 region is CASSPAWGGADTQYF. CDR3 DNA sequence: TGTGCCAGCAGCCCAGCCTGGGGGGGGGCAGATACGCAGTATTTT.

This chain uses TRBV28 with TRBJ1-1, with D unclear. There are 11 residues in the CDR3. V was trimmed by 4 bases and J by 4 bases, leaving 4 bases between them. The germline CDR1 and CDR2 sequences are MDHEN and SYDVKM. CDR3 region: CASSYLTEAFF. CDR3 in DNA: TGTGCCAGCAGTTATCTCACTGAAGCTTTCTTT.

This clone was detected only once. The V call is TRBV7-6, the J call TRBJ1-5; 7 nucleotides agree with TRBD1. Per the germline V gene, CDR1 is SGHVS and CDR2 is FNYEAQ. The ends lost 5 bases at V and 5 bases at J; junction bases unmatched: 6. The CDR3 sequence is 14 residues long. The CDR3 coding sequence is TGTGCCAGCAGCCCGGGACAGACAGATCAGCCCCAGCATTTT. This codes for CASSPGQTDQPQHF. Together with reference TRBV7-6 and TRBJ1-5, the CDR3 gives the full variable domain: GAGVSQSPRYKVTKRGQDVALRCDPISGHVSLYWYRQALGQGPEFLTYFNYEAQQDKSGLPNDRFSAERPEGSISTLTIQRTEQRDSAMYRCASSPGQTDQPQHFGDGTRLSIL.

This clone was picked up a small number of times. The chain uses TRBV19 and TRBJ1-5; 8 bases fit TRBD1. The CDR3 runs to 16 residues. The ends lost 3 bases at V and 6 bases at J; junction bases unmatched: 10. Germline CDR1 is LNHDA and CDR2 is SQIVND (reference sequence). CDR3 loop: CASSIGGGQGSQPQHF. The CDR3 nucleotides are TGTGCCAGTAGTATTGGCGGCGGACAGGGTTCTCAGCCCCAGCATTTT. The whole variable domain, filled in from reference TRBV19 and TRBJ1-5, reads DGGITQSPKYLFRKEGQNVTLSCEQNLNHDAMYWYRQDPGQGLRLIYYSQIVNDFQKGDIAEGYSVSREKKESFPLTVTSAQKNPTAFYLCASSIGGGQGSQPQHFGDGTRLSIL.